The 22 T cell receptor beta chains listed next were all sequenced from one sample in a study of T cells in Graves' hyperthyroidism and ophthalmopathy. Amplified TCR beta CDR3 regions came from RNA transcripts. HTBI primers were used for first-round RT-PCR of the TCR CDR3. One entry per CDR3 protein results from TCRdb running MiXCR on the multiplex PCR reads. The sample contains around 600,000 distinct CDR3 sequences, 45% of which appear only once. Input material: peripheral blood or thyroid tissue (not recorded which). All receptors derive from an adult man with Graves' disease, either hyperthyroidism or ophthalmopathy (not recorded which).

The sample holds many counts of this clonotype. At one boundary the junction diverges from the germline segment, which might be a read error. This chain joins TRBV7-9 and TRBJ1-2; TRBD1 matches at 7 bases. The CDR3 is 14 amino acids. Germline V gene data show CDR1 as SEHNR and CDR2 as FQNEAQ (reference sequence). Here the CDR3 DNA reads TGTGCCAGCAGCACCCACCGGGACAGCTTCCCCCCTCACTTC. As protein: CASSTHRDSFPPHF.

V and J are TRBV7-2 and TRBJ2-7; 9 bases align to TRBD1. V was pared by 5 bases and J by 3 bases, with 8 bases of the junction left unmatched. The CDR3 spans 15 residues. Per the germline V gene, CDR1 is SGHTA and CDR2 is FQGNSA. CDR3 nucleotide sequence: TGTGCCAGCAGCCCACAGGGGGCCGGAGGCTACGAGCAGTACTTC. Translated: CASSPQGAGGYEQYF.

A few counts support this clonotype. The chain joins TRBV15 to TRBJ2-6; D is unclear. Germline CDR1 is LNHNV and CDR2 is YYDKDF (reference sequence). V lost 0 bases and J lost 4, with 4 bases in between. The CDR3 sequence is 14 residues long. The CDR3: CATSRDLGANVLTF. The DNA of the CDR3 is TGTGCCACCAGCAGAGATCTGGGGGCCAACGTCCTGACTTTC.

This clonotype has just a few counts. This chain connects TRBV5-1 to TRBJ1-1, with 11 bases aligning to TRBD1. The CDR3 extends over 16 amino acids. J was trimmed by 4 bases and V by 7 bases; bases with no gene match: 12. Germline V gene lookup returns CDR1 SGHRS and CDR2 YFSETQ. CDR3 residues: CASGNAGQGDITEAFF. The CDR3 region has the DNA TGCGCCAGCGGAAACGCGGGACAGGGGGATATCACTGAAGCTTTCTTT.

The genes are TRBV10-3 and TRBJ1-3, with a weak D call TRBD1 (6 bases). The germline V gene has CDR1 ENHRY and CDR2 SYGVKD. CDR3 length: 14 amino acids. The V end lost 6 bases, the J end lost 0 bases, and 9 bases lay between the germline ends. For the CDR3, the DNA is TGTGCCATCAGATCGGACAGCTCTGGAAACACCATATATTTT. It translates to CAIRSDSSGNTIYF.

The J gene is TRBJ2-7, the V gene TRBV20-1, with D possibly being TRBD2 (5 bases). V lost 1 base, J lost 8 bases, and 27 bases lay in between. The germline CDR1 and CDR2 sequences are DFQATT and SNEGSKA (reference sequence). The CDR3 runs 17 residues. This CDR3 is CSARVSGSTGNQPQQYF. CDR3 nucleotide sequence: TGCAGTGCTAGAGTTTCGGGATCGACTGGCAATCAGCCCCAGCAGTACTTC.

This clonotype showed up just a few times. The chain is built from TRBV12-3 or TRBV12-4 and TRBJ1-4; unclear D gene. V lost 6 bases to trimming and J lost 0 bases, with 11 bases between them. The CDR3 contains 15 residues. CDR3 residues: CASSLYEATNEKLFF. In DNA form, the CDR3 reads TGTGCCAGCAGCCTATACGAAGCAACTAATGAAAAACTGTTTTTT.

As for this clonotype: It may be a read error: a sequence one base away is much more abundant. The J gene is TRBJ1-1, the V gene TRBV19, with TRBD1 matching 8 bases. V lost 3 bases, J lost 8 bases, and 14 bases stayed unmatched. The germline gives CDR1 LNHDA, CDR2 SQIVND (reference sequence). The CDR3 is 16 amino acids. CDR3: CASSIKRQGRQFEAFF. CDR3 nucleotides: TGTGCCAGTAGTATCAAACGACAGGGGAGGCAGTTCGAAGCTTTCTTT.

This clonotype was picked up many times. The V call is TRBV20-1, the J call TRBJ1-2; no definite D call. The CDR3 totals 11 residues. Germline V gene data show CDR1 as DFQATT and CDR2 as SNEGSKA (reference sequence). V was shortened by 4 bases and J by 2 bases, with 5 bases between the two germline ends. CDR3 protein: CSANGNYGYTF. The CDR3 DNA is TGCAGTGCTAACGGGAACTATGGCTACACCTTC.

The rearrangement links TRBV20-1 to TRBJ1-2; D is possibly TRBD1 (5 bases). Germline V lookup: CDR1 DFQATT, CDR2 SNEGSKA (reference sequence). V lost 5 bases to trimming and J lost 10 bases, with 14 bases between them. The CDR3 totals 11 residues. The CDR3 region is CSALREGDYTF. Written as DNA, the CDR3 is TGCAGTGCTCTCAGGGAAGGGGACTACACCTTC.

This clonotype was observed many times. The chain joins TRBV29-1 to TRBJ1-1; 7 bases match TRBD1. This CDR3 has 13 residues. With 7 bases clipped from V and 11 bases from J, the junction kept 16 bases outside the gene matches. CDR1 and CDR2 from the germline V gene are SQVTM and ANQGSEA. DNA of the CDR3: TGCAGCGCCCAAGCTTTACAGGGGCTCGGGGCTTTCTTT. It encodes CSAQALQGLGAFF.

CDR3 sequence: CATSVASGQGINEQYF. The CDR3 DNA reads TGTGCCACCAGTGTCGCATCAGGACAGGGGATAAACGAGCAGTACTTC. This chain joins TRBV24-1 and TRBJ2-7; 9 bases are shared with TRBD1. V dropped 5 bases and J dropped 5; count of bases not matched to a gene: 12. The CDR3 covers 16 residues. The germline gives CDR1 KGHDR, CDR2 SFDVKD.

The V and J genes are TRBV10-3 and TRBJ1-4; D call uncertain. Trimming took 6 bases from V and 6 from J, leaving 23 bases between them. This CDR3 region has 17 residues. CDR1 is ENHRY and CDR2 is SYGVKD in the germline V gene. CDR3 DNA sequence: TGTGCCATCAGCCGAGGTGAGGCCGGTGGCGCAGATGAAAAACTGTTTTTT. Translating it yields CAISRGEAGGADEKLFF.

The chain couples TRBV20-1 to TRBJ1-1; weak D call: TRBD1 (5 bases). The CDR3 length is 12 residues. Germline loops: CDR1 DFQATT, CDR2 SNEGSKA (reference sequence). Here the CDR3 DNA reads TGCAGCCAGGACAACCAGAACACTGAAGCTTTCTTT. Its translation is CSQDNQNTEAFF.

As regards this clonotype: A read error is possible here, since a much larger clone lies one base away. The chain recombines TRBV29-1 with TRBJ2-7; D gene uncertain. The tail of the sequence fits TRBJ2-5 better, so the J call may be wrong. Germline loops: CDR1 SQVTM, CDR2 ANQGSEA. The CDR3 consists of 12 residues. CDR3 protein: CSVGRQLETQYF. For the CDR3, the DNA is TGCAGCGTTGGTAGGCAGCTTGAGACCCAGTACTTC.

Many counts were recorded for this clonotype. The CDR3 protein is CASSQTDEETQYF. The CDR3 region has the DNA TGTGCCAGCAGCCAAACGGATGAAGAGACCCAGTACTTC. The chain is built from TRBV7-3 and TRBJ2-5; no definite D call. This CDR3 spans 13 amino acids. Looked up from germline, CDR1 is SGHTA and CDR2 is FQGTGA. Trimming cost V 5 bases and J 3 bases, with 10 bases left between them.

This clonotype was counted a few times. This chain's CDR3 is CASSRRFQPQHF. CDR3 in DNA: TGTGCCAGCAGTCGCCGATTTCAGCCCCAGCATTTT. This sequence joins TRBV6-6 and TRBJ1-5, with D unclear. V lost 5 bases and J 6 bases, leaving 8 bases between the germline ends. Germline V gene sequence: CDR1 MNHNY, CDR2 SVGAGI (reference sequence). The CDR3 totals 12 residues.

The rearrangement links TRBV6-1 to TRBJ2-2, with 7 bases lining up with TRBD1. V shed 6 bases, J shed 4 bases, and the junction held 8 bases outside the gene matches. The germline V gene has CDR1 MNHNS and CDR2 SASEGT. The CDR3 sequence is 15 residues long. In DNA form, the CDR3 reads TGTGCCAGCAGAGCCTCGACAGGGCCCACCGGGGAGCTGTTTTTT. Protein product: CASRASTGPTGELFF.

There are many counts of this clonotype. The CDR3 protein is CASSTRDTEKLFF. The CDR3 DNA sequence: TGTGCCAGTAGCACCCGGGACACCGAAAAACTGTTTTTT. The J gene is TRBJ1-4, the V gene TRBV19; a weak D match, TRBD1 (6 bases). The V and J ends lost 6 bases and 8 bases respectively, with 13 bases between them. This CDR3 region has 13 residues. Germline V gene lookup returns CDR1 LNHDA and CDR2 SQIVND (reference sequence).

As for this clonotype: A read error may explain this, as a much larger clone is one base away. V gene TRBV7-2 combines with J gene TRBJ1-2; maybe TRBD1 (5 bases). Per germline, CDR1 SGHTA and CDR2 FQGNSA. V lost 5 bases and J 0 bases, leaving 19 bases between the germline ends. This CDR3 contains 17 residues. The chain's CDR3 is CASSPTDTAVANYGYTF. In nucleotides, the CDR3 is TGTGCCAGCAGCCCCACGGACACGGCGGTAGCTAACTATGGCTACACCTTC.

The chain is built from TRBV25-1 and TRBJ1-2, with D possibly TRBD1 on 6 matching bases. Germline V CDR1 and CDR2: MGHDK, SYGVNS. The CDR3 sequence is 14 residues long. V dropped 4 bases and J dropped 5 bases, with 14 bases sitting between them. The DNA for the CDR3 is TGTGCCAGCAGTGTACTGACAGGATGGTATGGCTACACCTTC. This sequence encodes CASSVLTGWYGYTF.

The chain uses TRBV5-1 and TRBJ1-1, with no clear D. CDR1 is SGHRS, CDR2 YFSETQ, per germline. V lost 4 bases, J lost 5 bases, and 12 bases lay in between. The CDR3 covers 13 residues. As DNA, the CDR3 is TGCGCCAGCAGCCAAACCTTAGGAACTGAAGCTTTCTTT. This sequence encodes CASSQTLGTEAFF.